A single sample is the source of the 28 T cell receptor beta chains below, sequenced in a study of spatial heterogeneity in lung cancer. TCRdb processed the 5' RACE reads anew with MiXCR; each CDR3 protein has one entry. Of some 100,000 distinct CDR3 sequences listed, about 12% are singletons. The time point denotes: sample taken at primary tumor resection. Source: PBMCs, taken at surgery. The receptors originated from a male donor with early-stage non-small cell lung cancer.

The rearrangement joins TRBV24-1 to TRBJ2-1, with 7 bases that match TRBD2. Per germline, CDR1 KGHDR and CDR2 SFDVKD. V dropped 2 bases and J dropped 1; count of bases not matched to a gene: 4. The CDR3 has 16 amino acids. The CDR3 coding sequence is TGTGCCACCAGTGATTGGGGTAGCGGGTCCTACAATGAGCAGTTCTTC. Amino acids: CATSDWGSGSYNEQFF.

The chain has TRBV4-3 and TRBJ2-1; no reliable D call. The CDR3 is 15 amino acids. Germline values: CDR1 LGHNA, CDR2 YSLEER. V lost 2 bases and J lost 9, with 17 bases in between. The CDR3 loop reads CASSQIKSRTGEQFF. The CDR3 DNA reads TGCGCCAGCAGCCAAATTAAATCTCGCACGGGTGAGCAGTTCTTC.

This rearrangement joins TRBV20-1 to TRBJ2-7, with D unclear. With 2 bases removed from V and 1 base from J, the gap between germline ends came to 6 bases. This CDR3 is built from 12 residues. CDR1 is DFQATT, CDR2 SNEGSKA, per germline (reference sequence). DNA for the CDR3: TGCAGTGCTAGATCCAGATCCTACGAGCAGTACTTC. It specifies CSARSRSYEQYF.

This sequence joins TRBV5-4 and TRBJ2-5; 9 bases line up with TRBD1. The V segment lost 4 bases and the J segment 4 bases; nucleotides outside the gene matches: 8. The CDR3 runs 15 residues. The germline gives CDR1 SGHNT, CDR2 YYREEE (reference sequence). This CDR3 reads CASSPSTGGGETQYF. The CDR3 bases are TGTGCCAGCAGCCCCTCGACAGGGGGTGGAGAGACCCAGTACTTC.

The chain employs TRBV9 and TRBJ2-5; D is perhaps TRBD2 (6 bases). The CDR3 is 13 residues long. Per the germline V gene, CDR1 is SGDLS and CDR2 is YYNGEE. Trimming cost V 0 bases and J 4 bases, with 7 bases left between them. CDR3 DNA: TGTGCCAGCAGCGTAGAGGGAGGAGAGACCCAGTACTTC. Translated: CASSVEGGETQYF.

The chain joins TRBV12-3 or TRBV12-4 to TRBJ1-2; 9 bases map to TRBD1. The V segment lost 5 bases and the J segment 3 bases; nucleotides outside the gene matches: 4. The length of the CDR3 is 14 residues. The CDR3 here is CASSPGTGYYGYTF. CDR3 in DNA: TGTGCCAGCAGTCCCGGGACAGGGTACTATGGCTACACCTTC.

V gene TRBV5-1 combines with J gene TRBJ2-6; 8 nucleotides match TRBD1. CDR3 length: 18 amino acids. V dropped 4 bases and J dropped 0; count of bases not matched to a gene: 9. CDR1 is SGHRS and CDR2 is YFSETQ in the germline V gene. The CDR3 bases are TGCGCCAGCAGCAGACCAGGGGGCTCGAACTCTGGGGCCAACGTCCTGACTTTC. It yields the protein CASSRPGGSNSGANVLTF.

The chain has TRBV20-1 and TRBJ2-3, with D tentatively TRBD2 (6 bases). Germline V lookup: CDR1 DFQATT, CDR2 SNEGSKA (reference sequence). Trimming cost V 3 bases and J 1 base, with 14 bases left between them. The CDR3 runs to 15 residues. CDR3 sequence reads: CSASMRASGTDTQYF. DNA for the CDR3: TGCAGTGCTAGTATGCGGGCTAGCGGCACAGATACGCAGTATTTT.

This rearrangement joins TRBV6-2 or TRBV6-3 to TRBJ2-7, with D perhaps assigned TRBD1 or TRBD2 (6 bases each). The CDR3 has 16 amino acids. CDR1 is MNHEY and CDR2 is SVGEGT in the germline V gene. V lost 6 bases and J 3 bases, leaving 21 bases between the germline ends. The CDR3 region is CASRGGGRTGLYEQYF. The CDR3 DNA reads as TGTGCCAGCAGAGGGGGAGGTAGAACAGGACTCTACGAGCAGTACTTC.

The chain carries TRBV7-9 and TRBJ2-1; 7 bases fit TRBD2. Unmatched junction bases numbered 4, after V lost 8 bases and J lost 6 bases. Germline loops: CDR1 SEHNR, CDR2 FQNEAQ (reference sequence). This CDR3 has 12 residues. In DNA form, the CDR3 reads TGTGCCAGCGGGGCTAGCGGCAATGAGCAGTTCTTC. Encoded protein: CASGASGNEQFF.

This clonotype appeared many times. The CDR3 is CASSFDRNYGYTF. DNA of the CDR3: TGTGCCAGCAGTTTCGACAGGAACTATGGCTACACCTTC. The J gene is TRBJ1-2, the V gene TRBV27, with D possibly matching TRBD1 (6 bases). CDR3 length: 13 residues. Germline V gives CDR1 MNHEY, CDR2 SMNVEV (reference sequence). With 3 bases removed from V and 2 bases from J, the gap between germline ends came to 7 bases.

This clonotype turned up a few times. CDR3 sequence: CASSLAGRQPQHF. Written as DNA, the CDR3 is TGTGCCAGCAGTTTGGCAGGGAGGCAGCCCCAGCATTTT. The chain uses TRBV12-3 or TRBV12-4 and TRBJ1-5; TRBD1 might be the D (5 bases). This CDR3 has 13 amino acids. V dropped 3 bases and J dropped 7 bases, with 10 bases sitting between them.

The chain uses TRBV12-3 or TRBV12-4 and TRBJ2-7, with D possibly matching TRBD1 (5 bases). V was trimmed by 4 bases and J by 2 bases, leaving 12 bases between them. This CDR3 region has 14 residues. The CDR3 DNA reads as TGTGCCAGCAGTTATCGACAGATCCCCTACGAGCAGTACTTC. Residues: CASSYRQIPYEQYF.

The chain combines TRBV5-1 with TRBJ1-2, with 7 nucleotides matching TRBD1. V shed 5 bases and J 1 base; nucleotides not matched to a gene: 8. Germline loops: CDR1 SGHRS, CDR2 YFSETQ. The CDR3 has 15 residues. The CDR3 DNA is TGCGCCAGCAGTACCATTACAGGGGTTAACTATGGCTACACCTTC. It is translated as CASSTITGVNYGYTF.

This clonotype has ten or more counts. The rearrangement uses TRBV20-1 and TRBJ2-1; 9 nucleotides line up with TRBD2. The CDR3 has 14 residues. J was trimmed by 4 bases and V by 3 bases; bases with no gene match: 4. Per the germline V gene, CDR1 is DFQATT and CDR2 is SNEGSKA (reference sequence). The CDR3 protein is CSASSAGGYNEQFF. The CDR3 DNA sequence: TGCAGTGCTAGTTCGGCGGGAGGGTACAATGAGCAGTTCTTC.

The J gene is TRBJ2-7, the V gene TRBV20-1; D possibly corresponds to TRBD2 (6 bases). CDR1 DFQATT and CDR2 SNEGSKA come from the germline V gene (reference sequence). The CDR3 totals 13 residues. Trimming removed 1 base at V and 5 bases at J, with 12 bases between. Here the CDR3 DNA reads TGCAGTGCTAGAGTCTGGGGAGGCAACGAGCAGTACTTC. Its protein is CSARVWGGNEQYF.

The CDR3 DNA reads as TGTGCCAGCAGCTTAAATTTTGGGAACACTGAAGCTTTCTTT. Its translation is CASSLNFGNTEAFF. This chain uses TRBV7-9 with TRBJ1-1; no firm D call. Per germline, CDR1 SEHNR and CDR2 FQNEAQ (reference sequence). Trimming cost V 2 bases and J 1 base, with 8 bases left between them. This CDR3 is built from 14 residues.

This clonotype was observed a handful of times. The chain couples TRBV10-1 to TRBJ2-7; 11 bases are a match to TRBD2. Germline CDR1 and CDR2: WNHNN and SYGVQD (reference sequence). The CDR3 is 14 amino acids. With V trimmed by 8 bases and J by 7 bases, 10 bases remained unmatched. CDR3 residues: CASSTSGGAGEQYF. CDR3 bases: TGCGCCAGCTCAACTAGCGGGGGCGCGGGGGAGCAGTACTTC.

The CDR3 nucleotides read TGTGCCAGCAGCCGGGGACTAGCGGGAACAGATACGCAGTATTTT. It yields the protein CASSRGLAGTDTQYF. The gene calls are TRBV7-2 and TRBJ2-3, with TRBD2 matching over 13 bases. Trimming removed 5 bases from V and 3 bases from J; junction bases left unmatched: 2. The CDR3 is made up of 15 amino acids. Looked up from germline, CDR1 is SGHTA and CDR2 is FQGNSA.

There are a few counts of this clonotype. The chain uses TRBV20-1 and TRBJ2-5, with a possible D match to TRBD1 (5 bases). The CDR3 consists of 12 residues. V lost 6 bases to trimming and J lost 5 bases, with 13 bases between them. CDR1 DFQATT and CDR2 SNEGSKA come from the germline V gene (reference sequence). CDR3 residues: CSAWQGDETQYF. The CDR3, as DNA: TGCAGTGCCTGGCAGGGTGATGAGACCCAGTACTTC.

This clonotype was found a few times. This chain joins TRBV6-6 and TRBJ2-7; TRBD2 agrees at 8 bases. Trimming cost V 5 bases and J 2 bases; bases outside gene matches: 2. Germline V gives CDR1 MNHNY, CDR2 SVGAGI (reference sequence). This CDR3 has 13 residues. The CDR3: CASSDGRAYEQYF. DNA for the CDR3: TGTGCCAGCAGTGACGGGAGGGCCTACGAGCAGTACTTC.

The J gene is TRBJ2-1, the V gene TRBV4-3, with TRBD2 identical over 7 bases. The V segment lost 4 bases and the J segment 6 bases; nucleotides outside the gene matches: 6. The CDR3 length is 14 residues. Germline assignment: CDR1 LGHNA and CDR2 YSLEER. DNA of the CDR3: TGCGCCAGCAGCCCAGGACTAGTTCGCAATGAGCAGTTCTTC. Its translation is CASSPGLVRNEQFF.

This clonotype was seen many times. The chain links TRBV10-3 to TRBJ1-3; D is ambiguous. This CDR3 is built from 13 residues. In germline, CDR1 is ENHRY, CDR2 SYGVKD. Trimming took off 7 bases at V and 4 bases at J, with 11 bases between the two ends. The CDR3 coding sequence is TGTGCCATCACGGCCGGGGTCGGAAACACCATATATTTT. It yields the protein CAITAGVGNTIYF.

This clonotype occurred many times. The chain carries TRBV28 and TRBJ2-7; 7 bases line up with TRBD1. Germline V gene lookup returns CDR1 MDHEN and CDR2 SYDVKM. The CDR3 sequence is 13 residues long. V gave up 2 bases and J gave up 4 bases; unmatched junction bases: 2. The CDR3 sequence is CASSLDRVYEQYF. DNA for the CDR3: TGTGCCAGCAGTTTAGACAGGGTGTACGAGCAGTACTTC.

This clonotype was counted at least ten times. This CDR3 is CSASTSGGPSYEQYF. In DNA, the CDR3 is TGCAGTGCTAGTACTAGCGGGGGCCCCTCCTACGAGCAGTACTTC. The chain carries TRBV20-1 and TRBJ2-7; 11 bases are shared with TRBD2. Unmatched junction bases numbered 4, after V lost 3 bases and J lost 0 bases. CDR1 DFQATT and CDR2 SNEGSKA come from the germline V gene (reference sequence). The CDR3 has 15 residues.

J is TRBJ1-1 and V is TRBV6-2 or TRBV6-3, with D unresolved. The CDR3 has 12 residues. V was cut by 6 bases and J by 2 bases, with 7 bases left in between. Looked up from germline, CDR1 is MNHEY and CDR2 is SVGEGT. DNA of the CDR3: TGTGCCAGCAGACAAACCAACACTGAAGCTTTCTTT. Protein sequence: CASRQTNTEAFF.

On this clonotype: This may come from a read error, since a much larger clone is one base off. This CDR3 is CVSSPWTGGTDTQYF. In DNA form, the CDR3 reads TGTGTCAGCTCACCATGGACAGGGGGCACAGATACGCAGTATTTT. The rearrangement links TRBV18 to TRBJ2-3, with 9 nucleotides matching TRBD1. The CDR3 extends over 15 amino acids. Germline V CDR1 and CDR2: KGHSH, LQKENI.

The rearrangement uses TRBV7-2 and TRBJ1-1, with TRBD1 as a possible D gene (6 bases). Germline CDR1 is SGHTA and CDR2 is FQGNSA. The CDR3 length is 15 residues. The V end was cut by 1 base, the J end by 5 bases, with 14 bases between. CDR3 in DNA: TGTGCCAGCAGCTTAGGTCTGGCAGGGGTAACTGAAGCTTTCTTT. Protein sequence: CASSLGLAGVTEAFF.